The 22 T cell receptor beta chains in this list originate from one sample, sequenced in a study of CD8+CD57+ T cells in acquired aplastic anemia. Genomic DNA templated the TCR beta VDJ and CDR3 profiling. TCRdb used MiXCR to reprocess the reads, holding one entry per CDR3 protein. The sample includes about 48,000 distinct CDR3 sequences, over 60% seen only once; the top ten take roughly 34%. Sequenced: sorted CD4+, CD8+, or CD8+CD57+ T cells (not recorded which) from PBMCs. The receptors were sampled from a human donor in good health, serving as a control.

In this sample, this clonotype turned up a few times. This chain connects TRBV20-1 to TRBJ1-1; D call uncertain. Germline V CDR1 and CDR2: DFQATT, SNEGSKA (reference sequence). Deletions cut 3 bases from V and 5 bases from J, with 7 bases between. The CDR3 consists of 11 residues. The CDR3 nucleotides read TGCAGTGCTAGGACGATGACTGAAGCTTTCTTT. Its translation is CSARTMTEAFF.

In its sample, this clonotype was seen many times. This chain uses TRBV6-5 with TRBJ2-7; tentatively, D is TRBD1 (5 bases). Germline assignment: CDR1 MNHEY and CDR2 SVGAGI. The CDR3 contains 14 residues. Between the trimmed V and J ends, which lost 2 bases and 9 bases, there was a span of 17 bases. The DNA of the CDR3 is TGTGCCAGCAGTTACCTTTCGACACGGACACCGCAGTACTTC. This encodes CASSYLSTRTPQYF.

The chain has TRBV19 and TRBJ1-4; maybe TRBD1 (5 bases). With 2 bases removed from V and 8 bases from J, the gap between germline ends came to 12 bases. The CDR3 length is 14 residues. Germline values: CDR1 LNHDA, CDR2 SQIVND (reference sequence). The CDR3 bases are TGTGCCAGTAGTATAAGGGACGGGTTAGAAAAACTGTTTTTT. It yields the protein CASSIRDGLEKLFF.

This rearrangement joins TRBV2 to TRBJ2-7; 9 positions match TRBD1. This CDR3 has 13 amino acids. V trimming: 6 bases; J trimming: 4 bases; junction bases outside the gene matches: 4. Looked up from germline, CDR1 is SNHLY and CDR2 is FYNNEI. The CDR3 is CASRGTGKYEQYF. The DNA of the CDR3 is TGTGCCAGCAGGGGGACAGGGAAATACGAGCAGTACTTC.

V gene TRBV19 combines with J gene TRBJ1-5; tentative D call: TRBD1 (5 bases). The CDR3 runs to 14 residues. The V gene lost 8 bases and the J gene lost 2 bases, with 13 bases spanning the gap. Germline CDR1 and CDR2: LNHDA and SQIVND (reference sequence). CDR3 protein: CASGGGPGNQPQHF. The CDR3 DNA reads TGTGCCAGTGGTGGGGGTCCAGGCAATCAGCCCCAGCATTTT.

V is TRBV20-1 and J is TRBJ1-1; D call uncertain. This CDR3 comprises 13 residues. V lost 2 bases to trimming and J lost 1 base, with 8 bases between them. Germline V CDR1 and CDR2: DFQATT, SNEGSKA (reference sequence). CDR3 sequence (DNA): TGCAGTGCTAGAAAGGAGACGAACACTGAAGCTTTCTTT. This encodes CSARKETNTEAFF.

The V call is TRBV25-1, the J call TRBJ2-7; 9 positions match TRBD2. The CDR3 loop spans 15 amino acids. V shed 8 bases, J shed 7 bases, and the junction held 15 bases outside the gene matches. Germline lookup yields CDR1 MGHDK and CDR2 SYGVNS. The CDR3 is CASLEGAGGPGEQYF. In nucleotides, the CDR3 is TGTGCCAGCCTTGAAGGGGCGGGGGGGCCGGGGGAGCAGTACTTC.

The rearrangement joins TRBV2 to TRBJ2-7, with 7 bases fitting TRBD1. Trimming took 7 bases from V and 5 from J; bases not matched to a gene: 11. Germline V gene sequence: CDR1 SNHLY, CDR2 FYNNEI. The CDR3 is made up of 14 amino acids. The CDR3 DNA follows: TGTGCCAGCACTCCAACAGGGGTTGTGCACGAGCAGTACTTC. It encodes CASTPTGVVHEQYF.

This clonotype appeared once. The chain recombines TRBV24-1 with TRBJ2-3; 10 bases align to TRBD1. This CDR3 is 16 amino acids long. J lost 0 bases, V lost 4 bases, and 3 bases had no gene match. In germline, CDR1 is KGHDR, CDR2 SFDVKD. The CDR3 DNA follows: TGTGCCACCAGTGAGGAGGGACAGGGGAGCACAGATACGCAGTATTTT. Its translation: CATSEEGQGSTDTQYF.

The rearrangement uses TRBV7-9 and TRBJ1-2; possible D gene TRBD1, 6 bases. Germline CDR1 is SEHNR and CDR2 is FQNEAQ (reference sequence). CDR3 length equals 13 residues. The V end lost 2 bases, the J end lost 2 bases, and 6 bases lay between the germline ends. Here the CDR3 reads CASSLQGNYGYTF. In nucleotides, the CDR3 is TGTGCCAGCAGCTTACAGGGGAACTATGGCTACACCTTC.

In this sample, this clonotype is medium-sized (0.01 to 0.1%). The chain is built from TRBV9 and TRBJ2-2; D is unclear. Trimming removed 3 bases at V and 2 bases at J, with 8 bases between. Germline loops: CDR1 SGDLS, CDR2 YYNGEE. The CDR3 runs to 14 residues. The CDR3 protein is CASSDLGNTGELFF. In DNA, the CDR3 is TGTGCCAGCAGCGATCTTGGAAACACCGGGGAGCTGTTTTTT.

The CDR3 DNA reads as TGTGCCAGCAGCTCCCGCGGGGGGGCCAATGAGCAGTTCTTC. This encodes CASSSRGGANEQFF. The chain uses TRBV7-6 and TRBJ2-1; TRBD2 aligns across 9 bases. CDR3 length: 14 residues. Germline loops: CDR1 SGHVS, CDR2 FNYEAQ. After removal of 4 bases from V and 6 bases from J, the junction contained 4 bases not matched to a gene.

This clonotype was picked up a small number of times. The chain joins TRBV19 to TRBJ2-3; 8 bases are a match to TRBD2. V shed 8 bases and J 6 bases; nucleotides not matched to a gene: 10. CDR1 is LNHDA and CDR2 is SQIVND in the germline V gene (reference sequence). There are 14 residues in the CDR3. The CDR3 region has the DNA TGTGCCAGTTCAAGCGGGAGTTCATCGGATACGCAGTATTTT. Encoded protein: CASSSGSSSDTQYF.

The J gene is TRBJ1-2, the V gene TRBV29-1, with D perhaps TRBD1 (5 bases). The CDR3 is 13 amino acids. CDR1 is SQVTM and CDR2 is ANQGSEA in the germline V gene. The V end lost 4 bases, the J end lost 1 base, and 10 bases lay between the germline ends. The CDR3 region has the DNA TGCAGCGTTGTAGGGGAGGGTAACTATGGCTACACCTTC. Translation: CSVVGEGNYGYTF. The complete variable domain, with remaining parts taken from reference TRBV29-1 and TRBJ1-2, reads SAVISQKPSRDICQRGTSLTIQCQVDSQVTMMFWYRQQPGQSLTLIATANQGSEATYESGFVIDKFPISRPNLTFSTLTVSNMSPEDSSIYLCSVVGEGNYGYTFGSGTRLTVV.

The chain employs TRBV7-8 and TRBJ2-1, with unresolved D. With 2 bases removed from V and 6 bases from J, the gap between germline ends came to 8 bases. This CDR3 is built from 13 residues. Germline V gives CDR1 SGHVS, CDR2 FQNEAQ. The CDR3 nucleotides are TGTGCCAGCAGCTTACCGGCCCTCAATGAGCAGTTCTTC. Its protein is CASSLPALNEQFF.

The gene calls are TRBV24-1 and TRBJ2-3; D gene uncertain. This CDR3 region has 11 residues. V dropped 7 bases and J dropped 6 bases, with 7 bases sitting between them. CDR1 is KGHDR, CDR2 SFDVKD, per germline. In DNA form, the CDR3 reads TGTGCCACCAGGAGTTTGGATACGCAGTATTTT. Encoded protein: CATRSLDTQYF.

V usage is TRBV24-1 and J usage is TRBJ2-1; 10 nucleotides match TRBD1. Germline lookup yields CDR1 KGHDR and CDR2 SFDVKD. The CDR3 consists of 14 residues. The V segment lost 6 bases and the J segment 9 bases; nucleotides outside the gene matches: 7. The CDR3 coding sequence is TGTGCCACCAGTTTGACAGGGGGCAGGGGTGAGCAGTTCTTC. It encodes CATSLTGGRGEQFF.

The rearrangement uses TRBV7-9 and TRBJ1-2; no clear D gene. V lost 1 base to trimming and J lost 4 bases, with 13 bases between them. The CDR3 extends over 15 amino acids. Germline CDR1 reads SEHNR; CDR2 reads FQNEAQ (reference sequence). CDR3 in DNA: TGTGCCAGCAGCTTAGTTACCGGGTTGGGCTATGGCTACACCTTC. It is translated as CASSLVTGLGYGYTF.

CDR3 sequence: CASSELTGVGSPLHF. CDR3 in DNA: TGTGCCAGCAGTGAACTGACAGGGGTGGGTTCACCCCTCCACTTT. The genes are TRBV2 and TRBJ1-6, with 8 nucleotides matching TRBD1. The CDR3 loop spans 15 amino acids. The germline CDR1 and CDR2 sequences are SNHLY and FYNNEI. V was clipped by 2 bases and J by 9 bases; unmatched bases: 6.

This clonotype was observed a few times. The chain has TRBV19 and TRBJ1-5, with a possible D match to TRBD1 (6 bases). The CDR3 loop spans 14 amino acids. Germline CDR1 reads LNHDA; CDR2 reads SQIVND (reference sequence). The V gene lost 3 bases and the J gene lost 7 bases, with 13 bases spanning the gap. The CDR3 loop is CASSMAGHLQPQHF. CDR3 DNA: TGTGCCAGTAGTATGGCGGGACACCTCCAGCCCCAGCATTTT.

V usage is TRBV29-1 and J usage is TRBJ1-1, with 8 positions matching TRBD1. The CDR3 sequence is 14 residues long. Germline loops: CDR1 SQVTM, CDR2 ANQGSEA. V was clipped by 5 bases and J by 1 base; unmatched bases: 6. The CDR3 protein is CSVTPGQENTEAFF. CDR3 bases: TGCAGCGTTACGCCGGGACAGGAGAACACTGAAGCTTTCTTT. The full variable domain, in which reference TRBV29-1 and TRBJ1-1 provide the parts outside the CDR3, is SAVISQKPSRDICQRGTSLTIQCQVDSQVTMMFWYRQQPGQSLTLIATANQGSEATYESGFVIDKFPISRPNLTFSTLTVSNMSPEDSSIYLCSVTPGQENTEAFFGQGTRLTVV.

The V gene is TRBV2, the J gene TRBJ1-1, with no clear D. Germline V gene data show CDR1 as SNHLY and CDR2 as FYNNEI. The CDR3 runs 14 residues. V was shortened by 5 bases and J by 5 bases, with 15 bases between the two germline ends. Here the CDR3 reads CASSKEGGSTEAFF. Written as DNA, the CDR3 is TGTGCCAGCAGTAAGGAGGGTGGATCAACTGAAGCTTTCTTT.